One TCR beta chain is described in this entry. Its antigen remains unidentified. The record originates from a study of shared clonotypes between healthy human individuals. The study drew all its donors from Caucasian adults living in Nashville, Tennessee. Study conclusions and caveats: The study generally estimated greater richness for naive than memory subsets. Compared with clonotypes that all four donors shared, non-shared clonotypes had lower generation probabilities. Large sequencing depth failed to make sorted-subset sequencing complete, rarefaction showed.

The CDR3 length is 16 residues. Germline CDR1 is SGHAT and CDR2 is FQNNGV. The V segment lost 1 base and the J segment 4 bases; nucleotides outside the gene matches: 7. Sequenced by immunoSEQ multiplex PCR; TCRdb stores in-frame clones only, minus some. The data hold around 2.1 million clones, with around 95% observed a single time. The chain combines TRBV11-2 with TRBJ2-3, with 8 positions matching TRBD2. This clonotype was obtained from a man younger than 35 in good health. The sequenced sample consisted of naive CD4+ T cells sorted from blood. Subset defined: CD45RA+ positively selected. Here the CDR3 DNA reads TGTGCCAGCAGCTTAGTCGGCTCCGGGAGGGCAGATACGCAGTATTTT. It yields the protein CASSLVGSGRADTQYF.